This TCR beta chain came from a study of blood T cell repertoires in COVID-19. Study information: PBMCs, B-cell-depleted T cells, or T cells provided the cDNA or gDNA that made up the material.

This clone was recorded once. Libraries were prepared by immunoSEQ multiplex PCR; TCRdb keeps only in-frame clonotypes and omits some of them. The sample carries about 120,000 clones, 82% recorded once. The J segment lost 2 bases and the V segment lost 4 bases, leaving 7 bases of the junction unmatched. Per germline, CDR1 SGHNT and CDR2 YYREEE (reference sequence). The CDR3 covers 15 residues. This receptor was taken from a woman in her 70s with acute or convalescent COVID-19. V usage is TRBV5-4 and J usage is TRBJ2-7; 9 bases map to TRBD2. The source material was peripheral blood. This chain's CDR3 is CASSETTSGPYEQYF. DNA for the CDR3: TGTGCCAGCAGCGAGACGACTAGCGGACCCTACGAGCAGTACTTC.